The 7 T cell receptor beta chains below were found in one sample sequenced in a study of T cell responses to AZD1222 COVID-19 vaccine. Measured with immunoSEQ multiplex PCR; TCRdb has only the in-frame clones, and not every one. Of roughly 150,000 clones in the sample, almost 90% were seen once. Sequences were derived from peripheral blood, sampled on day 0 of AZD1222 vaccination. Every receptor here comes from an adult in good health.

The chain carries TRBV9 and TRBJ1-2; no clear D gene. Trimming stripped 3 bases from V and 2 bases from J, with 14 bases between. CDR1 and CDR2 (germline): SGDLS, YYNGEE. This CDR3 spans 15 amino acids. The CDR3 nucleotides read TGTGCCAGCAGCGAATGGGGTGGGGTGAACTATGGCTACACCTTC. Translated, it gives CASSEWGGVNYGYTF.

The CDR3 region has the DNA TGTGCCAGCTCACCACCTGGGGGGTACCAAGAGACCCAGTACTTC. This encodes CASSPPGGYQETQYF. The chain has TRBV18 and TRBJ2-5; D possibly corresponds to TRBD2 (6 bases). Germline V gene sequence: CDR1 KGHSH, CDR2 LQKENI. This CDR3 is 15 amino acids long. Trimming left V 0 bases short and J 0 bases short, with 8 bases between.

This chain's CDR3 is CASTHHGGHLTDTQYF. As DNA, the CDR3 is TGTGCCAGTACCCATCACGGGGGACACCTCACAGATACGCAGTATTTT. The gene calls are TRBV19 and TRBJ2-3; either TRBD1 or TRBD2 may supply D (6 bases each). CDR1 is LNHDA and CDR2 is SQIVND in the germline V gene (reference sequence). V was cut by 7 bases and J by 2 bases, with 19 bases left in between. The CDR3 covers 16 residues.

This chain joins TRBV4-1 and TRBJ1-3, with a weak D call TRBD1 (5 bases). Trimming left V 3 bases short and J 9 bases short, with 21 bases between. CDR3 size: 16 residues. Germline CDR1 is MGHRA and CDR2 is YSYEKL. The CDR3, as DNA: TGCGCCAGCAGCCATAGCTCTGAAGGGGCAGAAGGCACCATATATTTT. Residues: CASSHSSEGAEGTIYF.

J is TRBJ2-1 and V is TRBV4-1; D is undetermined. Trimming took 6 bases from V and 6 from J, leaving 18 bases between them. This CDR3 has 15 amino acids. Germline CDR1 MGHRA, CDR2 YSYEKL. DNA of the CDR3: TGCGCCAGCAGTGTCGTCGGCGTCGGACCCAATGAGCAGTTCTTC. Its translation is CASSVVGVGPNEQFF.

The J gene is TRBJ2-7, the V gene TRBV5-1; 7 bases line up with TRBD1. This CDR3 contains 15 residues. V dropped 3 bases and J dropped 2; count of bases not matched to a gene: 8. Per germline, CDR1 SGHRS and CDR2 YFSETQ. CDR3 bases: TGCGCCAGCAGCTGGAACAGGGGAGCGCCCTACGAGCAGTACTTC. As protein: CASSWNRGAPYEQYF.

The CDR3 coding sequence is TGTGCCAGCAGTTCCACGCAGGGCATGAACACTGAAGCTTTCTTT. This encodes CASSSTQGMNTEAFF. The genes are TRBV28 and TRBJ1-1, with D possibly being TRBD1 (5 bases). CDR1 is MDHEN and CDR2 is SYDVKM in the germline V gene. This CDR3 is 15 amino acids long. Deletions cut 4 bases from V and 0 bases from J, with 12 bases between.